The present T cell receptor (beta chain) was sequenced within a study of blood T cell repertoires in COVID-19. Study overall: The analysed material was cDNA or gDNA that came from T cells, B-cell-depleted T cells, or PBMCs.

TCRdb's table, derived via immunoSEQ multiplex PCR, lists solely in-frame clones and lacks some. Found here are about 120,000 clones, approximately 79% of them singletons; the top ten hold about 2.5%. Trimming left V 0 bases short and J 3 bases short, with 15 bases between. This CDR3 is built from 18 residues. From germline, CDR1 is SEHNR and CDR2 FQNEAQ (reference sequence). This TCR was sampled from a man in his fifties or sixties with acute or convalescent COVID-19. The genes are TRBV7-9 and TRBJ1-6, with D perhaps matching TRBD1 (6 bases). Material: peripheral blood. The CDR3 spells CASSLAPQGVRYNSPLHF. The CDR3 DNA is TGTGCCAGCAGCTTAGCGCCACAGGGCGTACGCTATAATTCACCCCTCCACTTT.